Shown below are 18 T cell receptor beta chains from a single sample sequenced in a study of a mutant IDH1 vaccine in newly diagnosed glioma. Produced via immunoSEQ multiplex PCR; TCRdb's table is partial and in-frame only. Among tens of thousands of clones listed, about four fifths were seen once. Their recognized antigens are unknown. Documented time point: week 35, safety follow-up. Each vaccine dose was 300 ug of mutant IDH1 20-mer peptide, with topical imiquimod. The source material was PBMCs, sampled from a glioma patient whose treatment included an IDH1 peptide vaccine. The receptors were gathered from a man aged 40-50 years with glioma.

The genes are TRBV6-5 and TRBJ1-2; D possibly corresponds to TRBD1 (5 bases). The V and J ends lost 8 bases and 0 bases respectively, with 13 bases between them. Germline V lookup: CDR1 MNHEY, CDR2 SVGAGI. The length of the CDR3 is 14 residues. In nucleotides, the CDR3 is TGTGCCAGCCGGGACGGGATGTCTAACTATGGCTACACCTTC. Protein sequence: CASRDGMSNYGYTF.

This clone was recorded once. The chain links TRBV5-6 to TRBJ2-1; 7 positions match TRBD2. The CDR3 consists of 14 residues. Germline loops: CDR1 SGHDT, CDR2 YYEEEE. The ends lost 4 bases at V and 12 bases at J; junction bases unmatched: 13. The CDR3: CASSPTSGAPGQFF. The CDR3 DNA reads as TGTGCCAGCAGCCCCACGAGCGGGGCTCCAGGGCAGTTCTTC. Full variable domain (outside the CDR3, taken from reference TRBV5-6 and TRBJ2-1): DAGVTQSPTHLIKTRGQQVTLRCSPKSGHDTVSWYQQALGQGPQFIFQYYEEEERQRGNFPDRFSGHQFPNYSSELNVNALLLGDSALYLCASSPTSGAPGQFFGPGTRLTVL.

This chain links TRBV28 with TRBJ1-5, with TRBD1 matching over 10 bases. The germline V gene encodes CDR1 MDHEN and CDR2 SYDVKM. CDR3 length: 15 amino acids. With 6 bases clipped from V and 6 bases from J, the junction kept 8 bases outside the gene matches. The chain's CDR3 is CASSSTGGRSQPQHF. CDR3 DNA: TGTGCCAGCAGCTCGACAGGGGGCAGAAGTCAGCCCCAGCATTTT.

V is TRBV5-1 and J is TRBJ2-7; D uncertain. Trimming removed 2 bases at V and 5 bases at J, with 17 bases between. The V gene's germline CDR1 is SGHRS and CDR2 YFSETQ. The CDR3 covers 15 residues. The CDR3 DNA is TGCGCCAGCAGCTTTTCCCATTCGACTTCTCACGAGCAGTACTTC. Translated, it gives CASSFSHSTSHEQYF.

The V gene is TRBV30, the J gene TRBJ1-5; perhaps TRBD1 as D (5 bases). Trimming took off 3 bases at V and 7 bases at J, with 13 bases between the two ends. The CDR3 length is 13 residues. From germline, CDR1 is GTSNPN and CDR2 SVGIG (reference sequence). The CDR3 loop is CAWSRDQTQPQHF. The CDR3 nucleotides read TGTGCCTGGAGCCGGGACCAGACACAGCCCCAGCATTTT. The whole variable domain, filled in from reference TRBV30 and TRBJ1-5, reads SQTIHQWPATLVQPVGSPLSLECTVEGTSNPNLYWYRQAAGRGLQLLFYSVGIGQISSEVPQNLSASRPQDRQFILSSKKLLLSDSGFYLCAWSRDQTQPQHFGDGTRLSIL.

V gene TRBV4-3 combines with J gene TRBJ1-1; weak D call: TRBD1 (5 bases). The V gene's germline CDR1 is LGHNA and CDR2 YSLEER. This CDR3 is built from 14 residues. Trimming removed 0 bases from V and 8 bases from J, with 13 bases in between. The CDR3, as DNA: TGCGCCAGCAGCCAAGACGGGGTACGGGGCGAAGCTTTCTTT. As protein: CASSQDGVRGEAFF.

V gene TRBV6-6 combines with J gene TRBJ1-1; the D gene is possibly TRBD1 (6 bases). The CDR3 has 15 amino acids. Per germline, CDR1 MNHNY and CDR2 SVGAGI (reference sequence). V was clipped by 7 bases and J by 5 bases, with 20 bases between them. The CDR3 DNA follows: TGTGCCAGCACCGAGGACCCCAAGGGGGTTACTGAAGCTTTCTTT. Translating it yields CASTEDPKGVTEAFF.

The chain carries TRBV5-6 and TRBJ1-4; 7 bases are shared with TRBD1. V was pared by 4 bases and J by 4 bases, with 7 bases of the junction left unmatched. The germline V gene has CDR1 SGHDT and CDR2 YYEEEE. CDR3 length equals 15 residues. CDR3 DNA: TGTGCCAGCAGCCCTGAGACAGGGTTTAATGAAAAACTGTTTTTT. Its protein product is CASSPETGFNEKLFF. Combining the CDR3 with reference TRBV5-6 and TRBJ1-4 gives the whole variable domain DAGVTQSPTHLIKTRGQQVTLRCSPKSGHDTVSWYQQALGQGPQFIFQYYEEEERQRGNFPDRFSGHQFPNYSSELNVNALLLGDSALYLCASSPETGFNEKLFFGSGTQLSVL.

This clone was found a few times. V is TRBV29-1 and J is TRBJ2-5, with unresolved D. Germline values: CDR1 SQVTM, CDR2 ANQGSEA. The CDR3 runs 13 residues. Trimming shortened V by 7 bases and J by 1 base, and 13 bases separated the two germline ends. CDR3 in amino acids: CSASLVSQETQYF. DNA for the CDR3: TGCAGCGCATCCCTGGTATCCCAAGAGACCCAGTACTTC.

This clone was observed a single time. The CDR3 nucleotides read TGTGCCAGCAGCTTAGATGGGGCTGCGACAGATACGCAGTATTTT. It encodes CASSLDGAATDTQYF. The chain combines TRBV7-8 with TRBJ2-3; possible D gene TRBD1, 5 bases. CDR3 size: 15 residues. The germline V and J ends were trimmed by 1 base and 3 bases, with 11 bases remaining between them. CDR1 SGHVS and CDR2 FQNEAQ come from the germline V gene.

The chain recombines TRBV5-5 with TRBJ2-7, with D possibly being TRBD2 (5 bases). The germline gives CDR1 SGHKS, CDR2 YYEKEE (reference sequence). This CDR3 is 14 amino acids long. Trimming removed 2 bases at V and 2 bases at J, with 11 bases between. This CDR3 reads CASSFAGLAYEQYF. In DNA form, the CDR3 reads TGTGCCAGCAGCTTTGCAGGACTTGCCTACGAGCAGTACTTC.

V gene TRBV7-9 combines with J gene TRBJ1-2; no firm D call. Trimming shortened V by 3 bases and J by 5 bases, and 13 bases separated the two germline ends. Germline CDR1 reads SEHNR; CDR2 reads FQNEAQ (reference sequence). The CDR3 is 14 residues long. The DNA for the CDR3 is TGTGCCAGCAGCTTCGTCTCAGGTCTATATGGCTACACCTTC. It is translated as CASSFVSGLYGYTF.

This clone has a handful of counts. The genes are TRBV7-9 and TRBJ1-1; no clear D gene. V was shortened by 5 bases and J by 7 bases, with 20 bases between the two germline ends. Germline loops: CDR1 SEHNR, CDR2 FQNEAQ (reference sequence). The CDR3 loop spans 15 amino acids. For the CDR3, the DNA is TGTGCCAGCAGCGCACTCGGACTAGGGTGGGGTGAAGCTTTCTTT. Amino acid sequence: CASSALGLGWGEAFF.

The chain joins TRBV5-1 to TRBJ2-1, with 14 bases fitting TRBD2. The J segment lost 5 bases and the V segment lost 4 bases, leaving 2 bases of the junction unmatched. The CDR3 is 15 residues long. In germline, CDR1 is SGHRS, CDR2 YFSETQ. CDR3 in amino acids: CASSAGLAGDNEQFF. The CDR3 DNA is TGCGCCAGCAGCGCGGGACTAGCGGGAGACAATGAGCAGTTCTTC.

The V call is TRBV29-1, the J call TRBJ1-4; D remains unclear. Trimming took 6 bases from V and 7 from J, leaving 9 bases between them. CDR3 length: 11 residues. The germline gives CDR1 SQVTM, CDR2 ANQGSEA. In nucleotides, the CDR3 is TGCAGCGTAAACCCGGGTGAAAAACTGTTTTTT. Translating gives CSVNPGEKLFF.

This clone was counted between two and nine times. V and J are TRBV12-5 and TRBJ2-2; D unclear. CDR3 length: 15 residues. Germline CDR1 reads LGHNT; CDR2 reads FRNRAP. V lost 3 bases and J 3 bases, leaving 11 bases between the germline ends. The CDR3 loop is CASGFQSKDTGELFF. The CDR3 bases are TGTGCTAGTGGTTTCCAGAGTAAGGACACCGGGGAGCTGTTTTTT.

The chain's CDR3 is CASSVGSSGSSSYNEQFF. CDR3 nucleotide sequence: TGTGCCAGCAGCGTAGGGTCTAGCGGGAGTAGTTCCTACAATGAGCAGTTCTTC. The rearrangement uses TRBV9 and TRBJ2-1; 10 nucleotides match TRBD2. The germline gives CDR1 SGDLS, CDR2 YYNGEE. CDR3 length: 18 residues. V was clipped by 0 bases and J by 1 base; unmatched bases: 7.

The V call is TRBV27, the J call TRBJ2-7; D may correspond to TRBD1 or TRBD2 (5 bases each). Germline-derived CDR1 and CDR2 are MNHEY and SMNVEV (reference sequence). The germline V and J ends were trimmed by 2 bases and 0 bases, with 11 bases remaining between them. The CDR3 loop spans 15 amino acids. The CDR3 nucleotides are TGTGCCAGCAGTTTAAAATGGGGACCCTCCTACGAGCAGTACTTC. Amino acids: CASSLKWGPSYEQYF.